The entry below describes one TCR beta chain. Method: immunoSEQ multiplex PCR; TCRdb's copy keeps in-frame clones and lacks some. The sample holds 310,000 or so clones; around 90% are singletons and the top ten take roughly 2%. This sample is part of a study of blood T cell repertoires in COVID-19. Study in general: PBMCs, B-cell-depleted T cells, or T cells were the source of the cDNA or gDNA that made up the material.

The ends were cut back, 1 base at V and 4 bases at J, with 8 bases in the middle. The CDR3 covers 15 residues. Germline V gene data show CDR1 as LGHNA and CDR2 as YSLEER. This chain links TRBV4-3 with TRBJ1-6; no reliable D call. Source material: peripheral blood. The origin of this receptor is a woman aged 45-65 years who had recovered from COVID-19. The CDR3 coding sequence is TGCGCCAGCAGCCAAGTTGGACTATATAATTCACCCCTCCACTTT. Protein: CASSQVGLYNSPLHF.